The 10 T cell receptor beta chains given below trace back to one sample, sequenced in a study of blood T cells in healthy people across ages. Combining a sample-barcoded 5' primer with a J-beta primer mix, a second PCR ran for about 6 to 12 cycles. From the 5' RACE reads, TCRdb called clonotypes with MiXCR, one entry per CDR3 protein. The sample has hundreds of thousands of distinct CDR3 sequences; around 48% are singletons. The sequenced material came from blood. The receptors stem from a man of 80 years or more in good health.

CDR3 protein: CAWSRDRDYEQYF. In nucleotides, the CDR3 is TGTGCCTGGTCCCGGGACAGGGACTACGAGCAGTACTTC. The V and J genes are TRBV30 and TRBJ2-7; 9 positions agree with TRBD1. CDR3 length equals 13 residues. Germline-derived CDR1 and CDR2 are GTSNPN and SVGIG (reference sequence). The J segment lost 3 bases and the V segment lost 5 bases, leaving 5 bases of the junction unmatched.

This clonotype has only a few counts. V gene TRBV7-3 combines with J gene TRBJ1-1; no clear D. Germline V gene sequence: CDR1 SGHTA, CDR2 FQGTGA. Trimming cost V 7 bases and J 1 base, with 10 bases left between them. The CDR3 consists of 13 residues. Here the CDR3 DNA reads TGTGCCAGCAAAGGTAGGGCGAACACTGAAGCTTTCTTT. Translated: CASKGRANTEAFF.

This clonotype came up many times. V is TRBV6-6 and J is TRBJ1-1, with D perhaps TRBD1 (5 bases). Germline V gives CDR1 MNHNY, CDR2 SVGAGI (reference sequence). The CDR3 contains 13 residues. The V end was cut by 1 base, the J end by 4 bases, with 7 bases between. CDR3 residues: CASSYLGGTEAFF. CDR3 nucleotides: TGTGCCAGCAGTTACTTGGGGGGCACTGAAGCTTTCTTT.

This sequence joins TRBV7-3 and TRBJ2-5; D is undetermined. CDR1 is SGHTA, CDR2 FQGTGA, per germline. The V end lost 4 bases, the J end lost 11 bases, and 17 bases lay between the germline ends. The CDR3 consists of 13 residues. The CDR3 coding sequence is TGTGCCAGCAGCTCAACCCCTCCGCAGGAGCAGTACTTC. It yields the protein CASSSTPPQEQYF.

This clonotype came up many times. The J gene is TRBJ1-6, the V gene TRBV6-5; D may be TRBD1 (5 bases). The germline gives CDR1 MNHEY, CDR2 SVGAGI. Between the trimmed V and J ends, which lost 0 bases and 8 bases, there was a span of 11 bases. CDR3 length: 15 amino acids. CDR3 in DNA: TGTGCCAGCAGTTACTCGAGAGAGGGGTATTCACCCCTCCACTTT. This encodes CASSYSREGYSPLHF.

The rearrangement links TRBV12-3 or TRBV12-4 to TRBJ2-3; a possible D gene is TRBD2 (6 bases). Trimming shortened V by 7 bases and J by 3 bases, and 17 bases separated the two germline ends. CDR3 length equals 15 residues. The CDR3 is CASTLRGVQTDTQYF. CDR3 DNA sequence: TGTGCCAGCACCCTCCGCGGGGTTCAGACAGATACGCAGTATTTT.

This clonotype occurred a few times. This sequence joins TRBV15 and TRBJ1-1; D perhaps matches TRBD1 (5 bases). The CDR3 extends over 13 amino acids. The germline CDR1 and CDR2 sequences are LNHNV and YYDKDF (reference sequence). The V end was cut by 6 bases, the J end by 3 bases, with 11 bases between. CDR3 coding DNA: TGTGCCACCAGTAGCAGGGTAGACACTGAAGCTTTCTTT. Its protein product is CATSSRVDTEAFF.

The genes are TRBV7-9 and TRBJ2-7; 9 nucleotides line up with TRBD1. The germline V gene has CDR1 SEHNR and CDR2 FQNEAQ (reference sequence). V was clipped by 5 bases and J by 2 bases; unmatched bases: 10. The CDR3 consists of 16 residues. Here the CDR3 DNA reads TGTGCCAGCAGCCGTCAACCGGGACAGGGCGCCTACGAGCAGTACTTC. Translation: CASSRQPGQGAYEQYF.

This clonotype has a handful of counts. The chain links TRBV20-1 to TRBJ2-1, with 8 positions matching TRBD2. Germline trimming cut 6 bases from V and 2 bases from J; bases unmatched to any gene: 6. CDR1 and CDR2 (germline): DFQATT, SNEGSKA (reference sequence). The CDR3 is made up of 14 amino acids. The CDR3 protein is CSALWRGAYNEQFF. The CDR3 DNA follows: TGCAGTGCCCTGTGGCGGGGGGCCTACAATGAGCAGTTCTTC.

The chain combines TRBV5-1 with TRBJ2-6, with TRBD1 as a possible D gene (6 bases). From germline, CDR1 is SGHRS and CDR2 YFSETQ. V lost 0 bases, J lost 0 bases, and 13 bases lay in between. CDR3 length equals 18 residues. In DNA, the CDR3 is TGCGCCAGCAGCTTGGGACAGGCGGTTTCCTCTGGGGCCAACGTCCTGACTTTC. As protein: CASSLGQAVSSGANVLTF. The full variable domain, with the rest looked up from reference TRBV5-1 and TRBJ2-6, is KAGVTQTPRYLIKTRGQQVTLSCSPISGHRSVSWYQQTPGQGLQFLFEYFSETQRNKGNFPGRFSGRQFSNSRSEMNVSTLELGDSALYLCASSLGQAVSSGANVLTFGAGSRLTVL.